Following are 9 T cell receptor beta chains from one sample sequenced in a study of cytomegalovirus exposure and HLA in healthy donors (dated by TCRdb to 2017 to 2019). The library was obtained by the immunoSEQ multiplex PCR assay. As stored in TCRdb, this immuneACCESS dataset retains in-frame rearrangements with V and J assigned. A fraction of the clones does not appear; measured against another copy, unresolved V genes explain less than half of the discrepancy, and the remainder lacks a known reason. The sample data list over 85,000 clones, and about nine tenths of these were observed just once. The top ten constitute 1.5% to 2% of the sample. The sequenced sample consisted of PBMCs. These receptors originate from a woman aged 18-29 years in good health and CMV-seronegative.

The J gene is TRBJ1-4, the V gene TRBV29-1; TRBD1 matches 7 bases. Germline V CDR1 and CDR2: SQVTM, ANQGSEA. This CDR3 contains 15 residues. The trim removed 5 bases at V and 3 bases at J, leaving 9 bases unmatched. As DNA, the CDR3 is TGCAGCGTTCCAGGGGGGAGTGGAGCTAATGAAAAACTGTTTTTT. Residues: CSVPGGSGANEKLFF. Complete variable domain (other parts from reference TRBV29-1 and TRBJ1-4): SAVISQKPSRDICQRGTSLTIQCQVDSQVTMMFWYRQQPGQSLTLIATANQGSEATYESGFVIDKFPISRPNLTFSTLTVSNMSPEDSSIYLCSVPGGSGANEKLFFGSGTQLSVL.

V gene TRBV7-3 combines with J gene TRBJ2-5; D perhaps matches TRBD1 (5 bases). The length of the CDR3 is 15 residues. V was cut by 5 bases and J by 5 bases, with 18 bases left in between. Germline assignment: CDR1 SGHTA and CDR2 FQGTGA. The CDR3 spells CASSGQGMGWETQYF. The CDR3, as DNA: TGTGCCAGCAGCGGCCAGGGCATGGGGTGGGAGACCCAGTACTTC. Variable domain in full (rest from reference TRBV7-3 and TRBJ2-5): GAGVSQTPSNKVTEKGKYVELRCDPISGHTALYWYRQSLGQGPEFLIYFQGTGAADDSGLPNDRFFAVRPEGSVSTLKIQRTERGDSAVYLCASSGQGMGWETQYFGPGTRLLVL.

The chain links TRBV4-3 to TRBJ2-2; D remains unclear. The CDR3 runs to 15 residues. Germline-derived CDR1 and CDR2 are LGHNA and YSLEER. V was cut by 0 bases and J by 1 base, with 6 bases left in between. CDR3 DNA sequence: TGCGCCAGCAGCCAAGAACGAGGGAACACCGGGGAGCTGTTTTTT. The encoded protein is CASSQERGNTGELFF.

The CDR3 DNA follows: TGTGCCAGCAGTCGGGACAGGGAGGCTCAGCCCCAGCATTTT. Translation gives CASSRDREAQPQHF. The chain carries TRBV28 and TRBJ1-5, with 9 nucleotides matching TRBD1. The CDR3 contains 14 residues. V shed 5 bases and J 6 bases; nucleotides not matched to a gene: 5. Germline V CDR1 and CDR2: MDHEN, SYDVKM.

CDR3 protein: CASRDMRGGNTEAFF. In nucleotides, the CDR3 is TGTGCCAGCAGGGATATGCGGGGAGGGAACACTGAAGCTTTCTTT. This sequence joins TRBV5-4 and TRBJ1-1; D gene unclear. The CDR3 covers 15 residues. V was shortened by 5 bases and J by 1 base, with 15 bases between the two germline ends. Germline V gene lookup returns CDR1 SGHNT and CDR2 YYREEE (reference sequence). Together with reference TRBV5-4 and TRBJ1-1, the CDR3 gives the full variable domain: ETGVTQSPTHLIKTRGQQVTLRCSSQSGHNTVSWYQQALGQGPQFIFQYYREEENGRGNFPPRFSGLQFPNYSSELNVNALELDDSALYLCASRDMRGGNTEAFFGQGTRLTVV.

The V gene is TRBV7-6, the J gene TRBJ2-7; 10 nucleotides agree with TRBD1. The germline V gene encodes CDR1 SGHVS and CDR2 FNYEAQ. The CDR3 extends over 13 amino acids. Trimming cost V 6 bases and J 3 bases; bases outside gene matches: 2. The CDR3 sequence: CASSGTGDYEQYF. The DNA of the CDR3 is TGTGCCAGCAGTGGGACAGGGGACTACGAGCAGTACTTC.

The V call is TRBV7-6, the J call TRBJ1-5; tentatively, D is TRBD1 (5 bases). CDR3 length: 13 residues. CDR1 is SGHVS and CDR2 is FNYEAQ in the germline V gene. With 1 base removed from V and 5 bases from J, the gap between germline ends came to 6 bases. In nucleotides, the CDR3 is TGTGCCAGCAGCTTAGGACAGTATCAGCCCCAGCATTTT. Translating it yields CASSLGQYQPQHF.

As to this clone: Its ends do not fully match the called genes, so a read error is possible. The J gene is TRBJ1-6, the V gene TRBV7-7; 8 nucleotides line up with TRBD1. CDR3 length: 16 residues. CDR1 and CDR2 (germline): SSHAT, FNYEAQ (reference sequence). CDR3 nucleotide sequence: TGTGCTAGCAGAAGGGCCAGGGGGCATCAAAGTTCACCCCTCCACTTT. Protein product: CASRRARGHQSSPLHF. Supplemented by reference TRBV7-7 and TRBJ1-6, the full variable domain reads GAGVSQSPRYKVTKRGQDVTLRCDPISSHATLYWYQQALGQGPEFLTYFNYEAQPDKSGLPSDRFSAERPEGSISTLTIQRTEQRDSAMYRCASRRARGHQSSPLHFGNGTRLTVT.

The DNA of the CDR3 is TGCGCCAGCAGTCCCGTTGCGGGACTAGCGGGAGCCGAGCAGTACTTC. Its protein product is CASSPVAGLAGAEQYF. This chain links TRBV10-1 with TRBJ2-7; 14 positions match TRBD2. Germline V gene data show CDR1 as WNHNN and CDR2 as SYGVQD (reference sequence). J gave up 6 bases and V 5 bases, and 9 bases lay outside the gene matches. The CDR3 covers 16 residues.